A single sample gave rise to the 14 T cell receptor beta chains below, sequenced in a study of post-analysis software for immune sequencing data (dated by TCRdb to between 2014 and 2017). Beyond this particular receptor, the publication reports: Patients showed significantly higher frequencies than controls for roughly five TRBV segments, among them TRBV5-6, TRBV5-1 and TRBV20-1.

Antigens of these TCRs are unknown. Library preparation used PCR. Sequencing used an Illumina HiSeq 2500. To reduce PCR and sequencing biases, unique molecular identifiers were built into the TCR beta cDNA libraries. The public reads were reprocessed in TCRdb via fastp at Q25 and MiXCR, keeping in-frame beta chains. Entries are consolidated by CDR3 protein sequence, retaining the most common genes and DNA. Here the sample has hundreds of thousands of distinct CDR3 sequences; 30% to 40% occur a single time. The ten largest clones add up to 7.6% of the sample. Sequenced sample: blood. These receptors were obtained from a girl aged 2 to 10 with multiple sclerosis.

The chain employs TRBV5-1 and TRBJ2-7, with a tentative D call TRBD2 (6 bases). The CDR3 consists of 13 residues. V lost 4 bases and J lost 3, with 11 bases in between. From germline, CDR1 is SGHRS and CDR2 YFSETQ. The CDR3 here is CASSGGRNYEQYF. The CDR3 nucleotides read TGCGCCAGCAGCGGGGGGAGGAACTACGAGCAGTACTTC.

The chain links TRBV5-1 to TRBJ2-1, with 10 positions matching TRBD2. V was clipped by 7 bases and J by 5 bases; unmatched bases: 6. CDR3 size: 14 residues. The V gene's germline CDR1 is SGHRS and CDR2 YFSETQ. The CDR3 coding sequence is TGCGCCAGCGCAGTGGGACTAGCGAACAATGAGCAGTTCTTC. Its protein is CASAVGLANNEQFF.

This chain links TRBV7-3 with TRBJ2-1, with D perhaps matching TRBD2 (6 bases). The CDR3 consists of 13 residues. CDR1 is SGHTA, CDR2 FQGTGA, per germline. Trimming cost V 4 bases and J 5 bases, with 9 bases left between them. The CDR3 DNA is TGTGCCAGCAGCTCCCGGACTAACAATGAGCAGTTCTTC. The encoded protein is CASSSRTNNEQFF.

The rearrangement links TRBV7-3 to TRBJ1-2; 7 nucleotides match TRBD1. The CDR3 consists of 16 residues. Germline values: CDR1 SGHTA, CDR2 FQGTGA. After removal of 2 bases from V and 2 bases from J, the junction contained 8 bases not matched to a gene. DNA for the CDR3: TGTGCCAGCAGCTTACACGGGGTACAGGGGAACTATGGCTACACCTTC. Its translation is CASSLHGVQGNYGYTF.

V is TRBV19 and J is TRBJ2-4; no clear D gene. The DNA matches TRBJ2-7 better at its end, which makes the J call doubtful. This CDR3 is built from 14 residues. Germline V lookup: CDR1 LNHDA, CDR2 SQIVND (reference sequence). As DNA, the CDR3 is TGTGCCAGTAGTATAGATCAAGTGCACTACGAGCAGTACTTC. It specifies CASSIDQVHYEQYF.

This clonotype has just a few counts. This chain uses TRBV12-3 or TRBV12-4 with TRBJ2-3; 8 nucleotides match TRBD1. CDR3 length equals 14 residues. V lost 2 bases to trimming and J lost 5 bases; unmatched junction nucleotides: 3. CDR3 in amino acids: CASSLQGARDTQYF. The DNA of the CDR3 is TGTGCCAGCAGTTTACAGGGGGCGCGAGATACGCAGTATTTT.

Only a few counts were recorded for this clonotype. The V gene is TRBV28, the J gene TRBJ1-2; TRBD1 is a possible D gene (5 bases). Trimming removed 2 bases at V and 4 bases at J, with 20 bases between. The CDR3 is 17 residues long. Germline CDR1 MDHEN, CDR2 SYDVKM. The CDR3 DNA follows: TGTGCCAGCAGTTTACTCGCCTGGCGGGACGGAATCTATGGCTACACCTTC. Protein: CASSLLAWRDGIYGYTF.

The rearrangement links TRBV7-3 to TRBJ2-7; D perhaps matches TRBD2 (6 bases). Per germline, CDR1 SGHTA and CDR2 FQGTGA. V was trimmed by 3 bases and J by 3 bases, leaving 15 bases between them. The CDR3 runs 15 residues. The CDR3 DNA reads TGTGCCAGCAGCTTTAGCGGAGAGGGCCTCTACGAGCAGTACTTC. It encodes CASSFSGEGLYEQYF.

The chain joins TRBV4-1 to TRBJ2-3; D gene uncertain. Germline values: CDR1 MGHRA, CDR2 YSYEKL. The CDR3 is 15 residues long. V lost 4 bases and J 4 bases, leaving 15 bases between the germline ends. CDR3 DNA sequence: TGCGCCAGCAGCCTGGTAGGCCTGGGCGCAGATACGCAGTATTTT. The encoded protein is CASSLVGLGADTQYF.

This chain uses TRBV5-1 with TRBJ1-2, with no clear D. CDR3 length equals 14 residues. V lost 4 bases to trimming and J lost 4 bases, with 14 bases between them. Germline V CDR1 and CDR2: SGHRS, YFSETQ. CDR3 sequence reads: CASSAEAPSYGYTF. CDR3 sequence (DNA): TGCGCCAGCAGCGCGGAGGCCCCGAGCTATGGCTACACCTTC.

This clonotype was seen only once. This chain uses TRBV6-1 with TRBJ1-6; TRBD1 matches at 8 bases. The CDR3 length is 17 residues. The germline CDR1 and CDR2 sequences are MNHNS and SASEGT. V lost 8 bases, J lost 7 bases, and 16 bases stayed unmatched. Here the CDR3 reads CASRSVPRQGLNSPLHF. CDR3 coding DNA: TGTGCCAGCCGATCCGTACCTCGACAGGGGTTAAATTCACCCCTCCACTTT.

CDR3 loop: CASSGASGGATHEQFF. CDR3 nucleotide sequence: TGTGCCAGCAGTGGCGCTAGCGGGGGGGCGACTCATGAGCAGTTCTTC. The chain combines TRBV6-1 with TRBJ2-1; 12 nucleotides match TRBD2. V lost 4 bases, J lost 8 bases, and 9 bases stayed unmatched. The CDR3 consists of 16 residues. CDR1 and CDR2 (germline): MNHNS, SASEGT.

This chain connects TRBV7-2 to TRBJ2-1; D possibly uses TRBD1 or TRBD2 (6 bases each). Germline V gene data show CDR1 as SGHTA and CDR2 as FQGNSA. Between the trimmed V and J ends, which lost 3 bases and 0 bases, there was a span of 15 bases. The length of the CDR3 is 17 residues. Here the CDR3 reads CASSFTGLADSYNEQFF. The CDR3 nucleotides are TGTGCCAGCAGCTTTACAGGGTTAGCGGACTCCTACAATGAGCAGTTCTTC.

This clonotype was found a few times. The chain couples TRBV20-1 to TRBJ2-1; 13 bases fit TRBD2. Germline values: CDR1 DFQATT, CDR2 SNEGSKA (reference sequence). There are 15 residues in the CDR3. V lost 5 bases and J lost 10; bases outside the gene matches: 11. The CDR3 sequence: CSAPPGLAGIGEQFF. CDR3 bases: TGCAGTGCTCCCCCGGGACTAGCGGGGATCGGAGAGCAGTTCTTC.